This T cell receptor (beta chain) was found in a study of Tregs in tolerant kidney transplant recipients. This CDR3 has 17 residues. Looked up from germline, CDR1 is KGHSH and CDR2 is LQKENI. Trimming took off 3 bases at V and 2 bases at J, with 20 bases between the two ends. TCRdb keeps only in-frame clones here, not all; method: immunoSEQ multiplex PCR. The sample includes around 86,000 clones, 90% to 95% of them seen just once. The nonmyeloablative bone marrow transplants came from related graft donors, with transient mixed chimerism. Source: CD4+ T cells from blood (PBMCs), taken 24 months after the transplant. The sequence came from a human patient who received a combined kidney and bone marrow transplant. T cells may partly derive from the graft donor. This sequence joins TRBV18 and TRBJ2-7; tentative D call: TRBD1 (6 bases). CDR3 bases: TGTGCCAGCTCACCTACAGCCGCCGGGACAATAGCCTACGAGCAGTACTTC. Its protein is CASSPTAAGTIAYEQYF.